This T cell receptor beta chain comes out of a study of T cells in localized non-small cell lung cancer. The protocol was immunoSEQ multiplex PCR, while the TCRdb copy is restricted to in-frame clones and leaves out a portion. The profile covers about 21,000 clones, with about 88% appearing a single time and approximately 22% taken by the ten largest. Comment on this clone: What it binds is unknown.

Findings and caveats of the study: In adjacent lung, a median around 55 of the top 100 tumor clones were found. Highest T cell clonality was seen in uninvolved adjacent lung, surpassing that measured in tumor.

The sample in question was PBMCs, obtained before any cancer treatment. This receptor was identified in a man aged 40 to 75 with stage II squamous cell lung carcinoma.

CDR3 in DNA: TGCGCCAGCAGGCAGGCTCCCAGGGAGACCCAGTACTTC. This sequence encodes CASRQAPRETQYF. The chain recombines TRBV5-1 with TRBJ2-5, with D uncertain. The germline V and J ends were trimmed by 5 bases and 5 bases, with 13 bases remaining between them. The CDR3 runs 13 residues. Germline V gene lookup returns CDR1 SGHRS and CDR2 YFSETQ. The full variable domain, in which reference TRBV5-1 and TRBJ2-5 provide the parts outside the CDR3, is KAGVTQTPRYLIKTRGQQVTLSCSPISGHRSVSWYQQTPGQGLQFLFEYFSETQRNKGNFPGRFSGRQFSNSRSEMNVSTLELGDSALYLCASRQAPRETQYFGPGTRLLVL.